The 10 T cell receptor beta chains reported below all come from one sample, sequenced in a study of T-cell memory formation after mild COVID-19. TCRdb itself ran the 5' RACE reads through MiXCR, one entry per CDR3 protein. The repertoire holds roughly 300,000 distinct CDR3 sequences, about 13% seen once, with approximately 21% in the top ten. Sequencing was done on a sample of PBMCs or a T cell subset sorted from them (not recorded which). These receptors all stem from a man aged 18 to 29 who had mild COVID-19 (a few samples of this study predate the infection). Cell type and time point are not known.

This chain links TRBV20-1 with TRBJ2-5; 12 bases match TRBD2. With 7 bases clipped from V and 1 base from J, the junction kept 13 bases outside the gene matches. This CDR3 has 17 amino acids. The germline gives CDR1 DFQATT, CDR2 SNEGSKA (reference sequence). In DNA, the CDR3 is TGCAGTGTTCGACTAGCGGGGGCGTCCTTTCTCCAAGAGACCCAGTACTTC. Protein sequence: CSVRLAGASFLQETQYF.

This chain connects TRBV2 to TRBJ2-2; TRBD2 is a possible D gene (5 bases). The CDR3 is 12 residues long. Germline lookup yields CDR1 SNHLY and CDR2 FYNNEI. Between the trimmed V and J ends, which lost 6 bases and 8 bases, there was a span of 10 bases. CDR3 loop: CASRDGEGELFF. The CDR3 nucleotides read TGTGCCAGCAGAGACGGGGAAGGGGAGCTGTTTTTT.

The table lists this clonotype with a few counts. The gene calls are TRBV27 and TRBJ1-2; no clear D gene. CDR1 and CDR2 (germline): MNHEY, SMNVEV (reference sequence). V lost 7 bases and J 4 bases, leaving 16 bases between the germline ends. The CDR3 runs 14 residues. CDR3 bases: TGTGCCAGCATCCATCCCCCGGCAGGCTATGGCTACACCTTC. Amino acid sequence: CASIHPPAGYGYTF.

The V and J genes are TRBV29-1 and TRBJ2-7; D might be TRBD1 (6 bases). Between the trimmed V and J ends, which lost 3 bases and 2 bases, there was a span of 14 bases. The CDR3 extends over 14 amino acids. CDR1 SQVTM and CDR2 ANQGSEA come from the germline V gene. The chain's CDR3 is CSVEGGQTTYEQYF. The CDR3 DNA reads TGCAGCGTTGAGGGTGGACAGACCACCTACGAGCAGTACTTC.

This clonotype was counted between two and nine times. The chain carries TRBV6-5 and TRBJ1-2; 9 bases map to TRBD1. With 6 bases clipped from V and 4 bases from J, the junction kept 12 bases outside the gene matches. Germline CDR1 is MNHEY and CDR2 is SVGAGI. The CDR3 extends over 16 amino acids. The CDR3 bases are TGTGCCAGCAGCCCAATCCGGGACAGGGTAACCTATGGCTACACCTTC. Encoded protein: CASSPIRDRVTYGYTF.

V is TRBV7-6 and J is TRBJ1-1; possibly TRBD1 for D (5 bases). V was clipped by 5 bases and J by 5 bases, with 15 bases between them. Germline CDR1 SGHVS, CDR2 FNYEAQ. The CDR3 contains 14 residues. The chain's CDR3 is CASSQAVGRTEAFF. In DNA form, the CDR3 reads TGTGCCAGCAGCCAGGCCGTGGGACGAACTGAAGCTTTCTTT.

The rearrangement joins TRBV25-1 to TRBJ1-2; D call uncertain. This CDR3 has 13 residues. CDR1 and CDR2 (germline): MGHDK, SYGVNS. V was shortened by 5 bases and J by 5 bases, with 12 bases between the two germline ends. Written as DNA, the CDR3 is TGTGCCAGCAGTTCTGGCGGTTTTTATGGCTACACCTTC. Translation: CASSSGGFYGYTF.

V usage is TRBV7-9 and J usage is TRBJ2-3; 7 nucleotides align to TRBD1. V was clipped by 1 base and J by 5 bases; unmatched bases: 6. Germline V lookup: CDR1 SEHNR, CDR2 FQNEAQ (reference sequence). The CDR3 loop spans 15 amino acids. The CDR3 nucleotides are TGTGCCAGCAGCTTAGTCGGATACAGGGGAGATACGCAGTATTTT. It translates to CASSLVGYRGDTQYF. Together with reference TRBV7-9 and TRBJ2-3, the CDR3 gives the full variable domain: DTGVSQNPRHKITKRGQNVTFRCDPISEHNRLYWYRQTLGQGPEFLTYFQNEAQLEKSRLLSDRFSAERPKGSFSTLEIQRTEQGDSAMYLCASSLVGYRGDTQYFGPGTRLTVL.

The rearrangement uses TRBV7-2 and TRBJ1-5; TRBD1 matches 7 bases. The J segment lost 4 bases and the V segment lost 4 bases, leaving 4 bases of the junction unmatched. CDR1 SGHTA and CDR2 FQGNSA come from the germline V gene. CDR3 size: 14 residues. This CDR3 is CASSSTGMNQPQHF. DNA for the CDR3: TGTGCCAGCAGCTCGACAGGGATGAATCAGCCCCAGCATTTT.

This clonotype was seen only a few times. CDR3 residues: CASSSGQGAYSPLHF. CDR3 bases: TGTGCCAGCAGCAGCGGACAGGGGGCATATTCACCCCTCCACTTT. J is TRBJ1-6 and V is TRBV7-3, with 11 bases matching TRBD1. The CDR3 runs 15 residues. Germline V gene lookup returns CDR1 SGHTA and CDR2 FQGTGA. Losses at the gene ends were 5 bases for V and 8 bases for J; bases not matched to a gene: 5.